This T cell receptor beta chain was recorded in a study of blood T cell repertoires in COVID-19. For the study at large: COVID-19 samples collected from the United States, Italy and Spain covered acute and convalescent phases.

In germline, CDR1 is SGHRS, CDR2 YFSETQ. The V end lost 2 bases, the J end lost 5 bases, and 19 bases lay between the germline ends. The length of the CDR3 is 16 residues. Original processing methods: Estimated nucleated cell counts came from reference gene primer amplification. TCRdb keeps only in-frame clones here, not all; method: immunoSEQ multiplex PCR. That table furnishes V, J and clone size, whereas the DNA furnished D and trimming. The data show about 210,000 clones, approximately 80% seen once. V gene TRBV5-1 combines with J gene TRBJ2-5, with a weak D call TRBD2 (5 bases). The material sequenced was peripheral blood. The TCR sequence derives from a man aged 50 to 59 with active or convalescent COVID-19. CDR3 DNA sequence: TGCGCCAGCAGCTTCCTACCCCTTGGGAGAAGGGAGACCCAGTACTTC. It translates to CASSFLPLGRRETQYF.